The 10 T cell receptor beta chains given below trace back to one sample, sequenced in a study of blood T cell repertoires in COVID-19. Assay: immunoSEQ multiplex PCR; the TCRdb copy retains only in-frame clones and omits some. The sample lists under 200,000 clones; approximately 83% were seen once. Sequencing was performed on peripheral blood. These receptors were collected from a man aged 65-85 years who had recovered from COVID-19.

The chain joins TRBV2 to TRBJ1-5, with D possibly being TRBD1 (6 bases). The CDR3 consists of 15 residues. Germline V lookup: CDR1 SNHLY, CDR2 FYNNEI. V was clipped by 4 bases and J by 6 bases, with 16 bases between them. CDR3 DNA sequence: TGTGCCAGCAGTGTTCAGGGGTCGGGGAGTCAGCCCCAGCATTTT. Residues: CASSVQGSGSQPQHF.

This clone was picked up a small number of times. The chain uses TRBV4-1 and TRBJ1-1; 7 nucleotides line up with TRBD1. J gave up 3 bases and V 3 bases, and 4 bases lay outside the gene matches. Germline CDR1 MGHRA, CDR2 YSYEKL. The CDR3 is 14 amino acids. The CDR3 here is CASSQRGLDTEAFF. The CDR3 DNA follows: TGCGCCAGCAGCCAGAGGGGGCTGGACACTGAAGCTTTCTTT.

This chain joins TRBV10-2 and TRBJ2-1, with D maybe TRBD2 (6 bases). The V and J ends lost 0 bases and 7 bases respectively, with 16 bases between them. Germline values: CDR1 WSHSY, CDR2 SAAADI. The CDR3 consists of 16 residues. The CDR3 sequence: CASSESLGLGPNEQFF. The DNA for the CDR3 is TGCGCCAGCAGTGAGTCATTGGGACTGGGGCCTAATGAGCAGTTCTTC.

This chain connects TRBV25-1 to TRBJ2-1, with unresolved D. This CDR3 comprises 13 residues. The V and J ends lost 2 bases and 5 bases respectively, with 7 bases between them. Per the germline V gene, CDR1 is MGHDK and CDR2 is SYGVNS. CDR3 coding DNA: TGTGCCAGCAGTGAACAGGAACACAATGAGCAGTTCTTC. Protein product: CASSEQEHNEQFF. Full variable domain (outside the CDR3, taken from reference TRBV25-1 and TRBJ2-1): EADIYQTPRYLVIGTGKKITLECSQTMGHDKMYWYQQDPGMELHLIHYSYGVNSTEKGDLSSESTVSRIRTEHFPLTLESARPSHTSQYLCASSEQEHNEQFFGPGTRLTVL.

V usage is TRBV28 and J usage is TRBJ2-5; D is possibly TRBD2 (5 bases). CDR3 length: 14 amino acids. Germline CDR1 reads MDHEN; CDR2 reads SYDVKM. Trimming left V 7 bases short and J 5 bases short, with 17 bases between. The CDR3 DNA sequence: TGTGCCAGCACGGACTCACCAACTGGGGAGACCCAGTACTTC. Translation: CASTDSPTGETQYF.

This clone has only one observation. The CDR3 region has the DNA TGTGCCACCAGCAGAGATAGAAGCGGGATCGGGTGGCAGTACTTC. Its translation is CATSRDRSGIGWQYF. The chain uses TRBV15 and TRBJ2-7, with TRBD2 identical over 7 bases. CDR3 length: 15 residues. Germline-derived CDR1 and CDR2 are LNHNV and YYDKDF (reference sequence). V lost 0 bases and J lost 9; bases outside the gene matches: 11.

This clone occurred a few times. The chain uses TRBV6-5 and TRBJ2-1; 9 nucleotides agree with TRBD1. The V gene end was trimmed by 0 bases and the J gene end by 0 bases; junction bases not matched to a gene: 0. Germline lookup yields CDR1 MNHEY and CDR2 SVGAGI. This CDR3 is built from 16 residues. The CDR3 DNA is TGTGCCAGCAGTTACTCGGACAGGGGCTCCTACAATGAGCAGTTCTTC. This sequence encodes CASSYSDRGSYNEQFF.

The V call is TRBV6-5, the J call TRBJ2-7; perhaps TRBD2 as D (6 bases). Trimming stripped 6 bases from V and 7 bases from J, with 19 bases between. The CDR3 extends over 14 amino acids. Germline CDR1 MNHEY, CDR2 SVGAGI. In DNA form, the CDR3 reads TGTGCCAGCAGGCCCCCCGGGACTCCGTCAGAGCAGTACTTC. Its translation: CASRPPGTPSEQYF.

The chain links TRBV30 to TRBJ2-4; D is unclear. This CDR3 region has 14 residues. V was cut by 3 bases and J by 0 bases, with 9 bases left in between. CDR1 is GTSNPN, CDR2 SVGIG, per germline (reference sequence). The CDR3 DNA sequence: TGTGCCTGGAGCGGTACCCTAGCCAAAAACATTCAGTACTTC. Its protein is CAWSGTLAKNIQYF.

J is TRBJ1-1 and V is TRBV28, with D perhaps matching TRBD1 (5 bases). The CDR3 totals 16 residues. CDR1 is MDHEN, CDR2 SYDVKM, per germline. Trimming took off 10 bases at V and 4 bases at J, with 25 bases between the two ends. CDR3 amino acids: CATTPLRVGGGTEAFF. For the CDR3, the DNA is TGTGCCACCACCCCACTTAGAGTCGGCGGGGGCACTGAAGCTTTCTTT.